This entry lists 8 T cell receptor beta chains sequenced from one sample in a study of naive and memory T cell subsets. An equimolar mix of two oligonucleotides served as the beta constant-region primer for TRBC1 and TRBC2. MiXCR, run by TCRdb on the UMI-ligation and nested PCR reads, gives a single entry per CDR3 protein. The table lists some 36,000 distinct CDR3 sequences, roughly 14% of them singletons. The sequenced material came from effector memory CD4+ T cells from blood. Described subset: effector memory, CD45RA- CD27-. These receptors came from a human donor in good health.

This clonotype was recorded many times. V gene TRBV12-3 or TRBV12-4 combines with J gene TRBJ2-7; 8 nucleotides line up with TRBD2. The CDR3 sequence is 15 residues long. J lost 4 bases, V lost 5 bases, and 10 bases had no gene match. The CDR3 nucleotides read TGTGCCAGCAGTGCCCCCGGGACTAGGGGTTACGAGCAGTACTTC. This encodes CASSAPGTRGYEQYF.

This clonotype was detected ten times or more. This rearrangement joins TRBV20-1 to TRBJ2-1, with TRBD2 matching 7 bases. Trimming at V came to 0 bases and at J to 3 bases, leaving 5 bases not matched to a gene. The CDR3 has 15 residues. Germline V gene data show CDR1 as DFQATT and CDR2 as SNEGSKA (reference sequence). CDR3 residues: CSARDPSGYYNEQFF. CDR3 nucleotide sequence: TGCAGTGCTAGAGATCCTAGCGGTTACTACAATGAGCAGTTCTTC.

This clonotype was detected only a few times. This chain joins TRBV28 and TRBJ1-5, with D unresolved. Trimming shortened V by 1 base and J by 4 bases, and 8 bases separated the two germline ends. Germline V gene sequence: CDR1 MDHEN, CDR2 SYDVKM. The CDR3 covers 14 residues. The CDR3 DNA follows: TGTGCCAGCAGTTTATATGCAGCTAATCAGCCCCAGCATTTT. Amino acids: CASSLYAANQPQHF. Looking up the rest from reference TRBV28 and TRBJ1-5 gives the full variable domain: DVKVTQSSRYLVKRTGEKVFLECVQDMDHENMFWYRQDPGLGLRLIYFSYDVKMKEKGDIPEGYSVSREKKERFSLILESASTNQTSMYLCASSLYAANQPQHFGDGTRLSIL.

This clonotype occurred many times. The chain joins TRBV6-2 or TRBV6-3 to TRBJ2-5; D remains ambiguous. The V end was cut by 3 bases, the J end by 4 bases, with 12 bases between. The V gene's germline CDR1 is MNHEY and CDR2 SVGEGT. The CDR3 covers 14 residues. The CDR3 spells CASSYLEYGETQYF. CDR3 bases: TGTGCCAGCAGTTATTTGGAGTATGGAGAGACCCAGTACTTC.

This clonotype has a handful of counts. The V gene is TRBV11-2, the J gene TRBJ2-4, with a weak D call TRBD1 (5 bases). V was pared by 1 base and J by 5 bases, with 15 bases between. CDR3 length: 16 residues. CDR1 SGHAT and CDR2 FQNNGV come from the germline V gene. The CDR3 nucleotides are TGTGCCAGCAGCTTAGCCCTGGGGCTTTCCCAAAACATTCAGTACTTC. Translated: CASSLALGLSQNIQYF.

The chain has TRBV7-3 and TRBJ2-2; D is undetermined. The CDR3 extends over 15 amino acids. The V gene's germline CDR1 is SGHTA and CDR2 FQGTGA. V was cut by 2 bases and J by 1 base, with 8 bases left in between. DNA for the CDR3: TGTGCCAGCAGCTTATTCGCAGGGAACACCGGGGAGCTGTTTTTT. It yields the protein CASSLFAGNTGELFF.

V is TRBV29-1 and J is TRBJ2-2; maybe TRBD1 (6 bases). Germline V gives CDR1 SQVTM, CDR2 ANQGSEA. V was cut by 6 bases and J by 0 bases, with 11 bases left in between. The length of the CDR3 is 14 residues. The DNA of the CDR3 is TGCAGCGTAAAACAGGGCGCGAACACCGGGGAGCTGTTTTTT. Protein product: CSVKQGANTGELFF.

The chain uses TRBV7-2 and TRBJ1-2; 7 positions match TRBD1. Germline assignment: CDR1 SGHTA and CDR2 FQGNSA. The CDR3 covers 16 residues. Trimming removed 5 bases from V and 0 bases from J; junction bases left unmatched: 9. The CDR3 spells CASSLGQARANYGYTF. CDR3 sequence (DNA): TGTGCCAGCAGCCTTGGACAGGCTAGAGCTAACTATGGCTACACCTTC.